This T cell receptor (beta chain) was recorded in a study of T cell responses to AZD1222 COVID-19 vaccine. The wider study: Second-dose intervals near 4 or 12 weeks were combined.

In regard to this clone: Its specificity is not known.

Profiled with immunoSEQ multiplex PCR; TCRdb holds only in-frame clones, not every one. The sample carries around 97,000 clones, 90% to 95% recorded once. Findings of the study overall: Females made up more of the donors, who were largely white British, and clonal diversity may have come out too low. Repertoires were obtained solely post-peak T cell response. As reported, nearly half of all spike-specific TCRs target variant regions that are unmutated.

Trimming cost V 6 bases and J 2 bases, with 10 bases left between them. Germline V gene sequence: CDR1 SNHLY, CDR2 FYNNEI. The CDR3 consists of 13 residues. Source: peripheral blood, taken on day 0 of AZD1222 vaccination. V and J are TRBV2 and TRBJ2-5, with TRBD2 as a possible D gene (6 bases). The receptor's source is an adult in good health. The CDR3 nucleotides read TGTGCCAGCAGGCTAGCGTCACAAGAGACCCAGTACTTC. Protein: CASRLASQETQYF.